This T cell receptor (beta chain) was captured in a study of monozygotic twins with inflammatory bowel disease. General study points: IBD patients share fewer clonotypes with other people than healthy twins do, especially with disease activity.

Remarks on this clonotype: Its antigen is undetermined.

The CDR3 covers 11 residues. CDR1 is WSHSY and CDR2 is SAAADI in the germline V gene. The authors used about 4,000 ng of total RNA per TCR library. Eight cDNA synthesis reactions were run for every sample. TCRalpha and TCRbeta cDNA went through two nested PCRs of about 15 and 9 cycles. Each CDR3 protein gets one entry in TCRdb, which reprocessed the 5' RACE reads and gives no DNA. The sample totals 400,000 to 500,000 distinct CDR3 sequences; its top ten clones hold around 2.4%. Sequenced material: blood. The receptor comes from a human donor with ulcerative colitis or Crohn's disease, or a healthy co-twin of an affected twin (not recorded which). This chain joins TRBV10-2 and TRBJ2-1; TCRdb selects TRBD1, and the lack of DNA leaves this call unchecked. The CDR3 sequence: CASTGIYEQFF.